Below, 2 T cell receptor beta chains from the same sample are listed, as sequenced in a study of post-analysis software for immune sequencing data. Study-wide findings and caveats: Relative to controls, patients had about five TRBV segments at higher frequency, with TRBV5-6, TRBV5-1 and TRBV20-1 among these.

Prepared TCR beta cDNA libraries contained unique molecular identifiers. MiXCR, applied by TCRdb to the PCR reads, yields one record per CDR3 protein. Of hundreds of thousands of distinct CDR3 sequences listed, around 50% are singletons. The antigens for these receptors are not known. Sequenced input: blood. These receptors all come from a girl under 18 with multiple sclerosis.

This clonotype occurred a few times. The rearrangement links TRBV20-1 to TRBJ2-3; 10 nucleotides match TRBD2. Germline CDR1 DFQATT, CDR2 SNEGSKA (reference sequence). V was clipped by 5 bases and J by 6 bases; unmatched bases: 11. The CDR3 covers 15 residues. In nucleotides, the CDR3 is TGCAGTGCTTCCGGGACTAGCGCCAAATTGGATACGCAGTATTTT. Translating it yields CSASGTSAKLDTQYF.

V gene TRBV27 combines with J gene TRBJ1-4; weak D call: TRBD1 (6 bases). This CDR3 region has 14 residues. Germline V lookup: CDR1 MNHEY, CDR2 SMNVEV (reference sequence). V was clipped by 5 bases and J by 7 bases, with 14 bases between them. The CDR3 region is CASSGGGHIEKLFF. CDR3 nucleotides: TGTGCCAGCAGTGGGGGGGGCCATATTGAAAAACTGTTTTTT.